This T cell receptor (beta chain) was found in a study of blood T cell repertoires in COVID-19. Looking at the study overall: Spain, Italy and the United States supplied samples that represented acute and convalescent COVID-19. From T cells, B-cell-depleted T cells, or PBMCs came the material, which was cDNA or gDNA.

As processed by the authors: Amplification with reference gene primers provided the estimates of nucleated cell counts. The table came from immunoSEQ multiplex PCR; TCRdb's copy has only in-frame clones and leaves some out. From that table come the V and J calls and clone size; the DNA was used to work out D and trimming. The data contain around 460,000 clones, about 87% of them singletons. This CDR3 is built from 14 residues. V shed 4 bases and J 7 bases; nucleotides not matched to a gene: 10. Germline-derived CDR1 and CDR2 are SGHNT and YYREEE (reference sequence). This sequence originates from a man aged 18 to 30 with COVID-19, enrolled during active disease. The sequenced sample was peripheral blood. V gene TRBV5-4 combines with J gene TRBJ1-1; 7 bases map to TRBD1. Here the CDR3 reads CASSPGTEVDEAFF. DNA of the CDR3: TGTGCCAGCAGCCCCGGGACAGAGGTAGATGAAGCTTTCTTT.